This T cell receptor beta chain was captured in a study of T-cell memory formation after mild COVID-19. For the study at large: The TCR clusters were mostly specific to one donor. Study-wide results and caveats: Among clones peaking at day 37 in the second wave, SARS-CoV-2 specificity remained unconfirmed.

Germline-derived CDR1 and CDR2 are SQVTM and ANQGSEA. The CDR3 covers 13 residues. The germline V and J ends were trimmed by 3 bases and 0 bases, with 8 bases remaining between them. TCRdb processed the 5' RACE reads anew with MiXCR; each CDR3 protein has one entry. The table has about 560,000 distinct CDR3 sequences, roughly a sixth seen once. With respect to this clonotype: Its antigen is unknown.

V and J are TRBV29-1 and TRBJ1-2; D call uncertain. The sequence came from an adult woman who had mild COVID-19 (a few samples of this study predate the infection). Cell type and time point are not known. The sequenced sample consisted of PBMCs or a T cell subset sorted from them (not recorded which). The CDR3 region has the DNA TGCAGCGTTGACAGGACCTCTAACTATGGCTACACCTTC. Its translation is CSVDRTSNYGYTF.